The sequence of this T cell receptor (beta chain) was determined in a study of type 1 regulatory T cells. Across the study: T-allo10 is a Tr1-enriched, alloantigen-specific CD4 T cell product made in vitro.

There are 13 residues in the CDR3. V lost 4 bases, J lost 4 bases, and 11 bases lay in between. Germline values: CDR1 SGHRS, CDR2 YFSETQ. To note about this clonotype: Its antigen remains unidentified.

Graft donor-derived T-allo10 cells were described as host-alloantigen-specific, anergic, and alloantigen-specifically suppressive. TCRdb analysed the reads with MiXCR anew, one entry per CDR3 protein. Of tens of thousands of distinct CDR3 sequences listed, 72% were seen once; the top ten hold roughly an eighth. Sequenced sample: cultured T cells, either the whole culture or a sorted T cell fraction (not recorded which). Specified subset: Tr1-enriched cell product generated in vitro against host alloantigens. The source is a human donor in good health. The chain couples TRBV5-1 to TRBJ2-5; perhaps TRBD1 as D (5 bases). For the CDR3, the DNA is TGCGCCAGCAGCACGGACAAAGGAGAGACCCAGTACTTC. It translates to CASSTDKGETQYF.